The present T cell receptor beta chain was sequenced within a study of T-cell reconstitution after alpha-beta-depleted transplantation in children. General study findings and limits: Surviving recipient T cells and thymic progenitors underlay high day-60 TCRbeta diversity in some patients. T-cell counts and diversity at one year following transplant were attributed mainly to newly produced T cells. Reported findings indicate that, about two months after transplant, alpha-beta T cells came from several hundred expanded clones, which were derived from non-depleted graft cells.

Preparation of the TCRbeta library was carried out with unique molecular identifiers. TCRdb fed the PCR reads into MiXCR, producing one record per CDR3 protein. The table has about 200,000 distinct CDR3 sequences, around 7% seen once. The CDR3 covers 14 residues. Germline V CDR1 and CDR2: LGHNA, YNFKEQ. The germline V and J ends were trimmed by 1 base and 4 bases, with 10 bases remaining between them. This clonotype was seen ten or more times. Antigen: not known. Source: PBMCs, taken before TCRalphabeta/CD19-depleted stem cell transplant. This TCR derives from a boy aged 2 to 10 with acute lymphoblastic leukemia, due to receive a stem cell transplant. The chain employs TRBV4-2 and TRBJ1-2, with D hard to call. The CDR3 DNA reads as TGTGCCAGCAGCCAAGTAGAGGCCTCCTATGGCTACACCTTC. Its translation: CASSQVEASYGYTF.